A single sample gave rise to the 15 T cell receptor beta chains below, sequenced in a study of OX40 agonist ivuxolimab in advanced cancers. Some clones are missing from TCRdb's copy, which holds only in-frame ones; the method was immunoSEQ multiplex PCR. The sample carries roughly 30,000 clones, 70% to 90% recorded once. Specimen: CD4+ or CD8+ T cells sorted from blood, collected in a trial of the OX40 agonist ivuxolimab. All receptors derive from an adult with an advanced solid tumor such as melanoma, head and neck, liver or kidney cancer.

This rearrangement joins TRBV9 to TRBJ2-1; 9 bases match TRBD2. This CDR3 is built from 15 residues. V shed 4 bases, J shed 6 bases, and the junction held 8 bases outside the gene matches. Germline assignment: CDR1 SGDLS and CDR2 YYNGEE. CDR3 nucleotide sequence: TGTGCCAGCAGCCCCCGGACTAGCGCAGGCAATGAGCAGTTCTTC. It translates to CASSPRTSAGNEQFF.

This chain connects TRBV7-9 to TRBJ1-2; the D is unclear. The CDR3 is 13 amino acids. CDR1 and CDR2 (germline): SEHNR, FQNEAQ (reference sequence). V was trimmed by 1 base and J by 1 base, leaving 4 bases between them. The CDR3: CASSLGFNYGYTF. The CDR3, as DNA: TGTGCCAGCAGCTTAGGTTTTAACTATGGCTACACCTTC.

The chain links TRBV4-2 to TRBJ2-6; a weak D match, TRBD1 (6 bases). Germline CDR1 reads LGHNA; CDR2 reads YNFKEQ. V was pared by 0 bases and J by 2 bases, with 8 bases between. The CDR3 extends over 16 amino acids. The CDR3 protein is CASSQEGQTGANVLTF. As DNA, the CDR3 is TGTGCCAGCAGCCAAGAAGGACAGACTGGGGCCAACGTCCTGACTTTC.

The genes are TRBV28 and TRBJ1-1; D remains ambiguous. This CDR3 contains 14 residues. Trimming took 6 bases from V and 4 from J, leaving 15 bases between them. The germline V gene has CDR1 MDHEN and CDR2 SYDVKM. Here the CDR3 DNA reads TGTGCCAGCAGCCTCCGTCGGGTGTCCACTGAAGCTTTCTTT. This sequence encodes CASSLRRVSTEAFF.

V usage is TRBV5-1 and J usage is TRBJ1-1; possible D gene TRBD1, 5 bases. V was clipped by 3 bases and J by 2 bases, with 8 bases between them. CDR3 length: 13 residues. Germline-derived CDR1 and CDR2 are SGHRS and YFSETQ. In nucleotides, the CDR3 is TGCGCCAGCAGCTCCGGGGCAAACACTGAAGCTTTCTTT. Translating it yields CASSSGANTEAFF. Together with reference TRBV5-1 and TRBJ1-1, the CDR3 gives the full variable domain: KAGVTQTPRYLIKTRGQQVTLSCSPISGHRSVSWYQQTPGQGLQFLFEYFSETQRNKGNFPGRFSGRQFSNSRSEMNVSTLELGDSALYLCASSSGANTEAFFGQGTRLTVV.

This chain joins TRBV28 and TRBJ2-1, with 11 bases lining up with TRBD2. Germline CDR1 and CDR2: MDHEN and SYDVKM. Unmatched junction bases numbered 5, after V lost 4 bases and J lost 3 bases. The CDR3 runs to 16 residues. The CDR3 here is CASSSTLAGDYNEQFF. The CDR3, as DNA: TGTGCCAGCAGTTCGACACTAGCGGGGGACTACAATGAGCAGTTCTTC.

The CDR3 DNA follows: TGCGCCAGCAGCCAACGGACTGACAGATCTTACACAGATACGCAGTATTTT. Its translation: CASSQRTDRSYTDTQYF. The chain joins TRBV4-1 to TRBJ2-3; D assignment may be TRBD1 or TRBD2 (5 bases each). Germline CDR1 MGHRA, CDR2 YSYEKL. V gave up 2 bases and J gave up 2 bases, with 17 bases separating them. The CDR3 is 17 residues long.

This clone has just one count. J is TRBJ2-1 and V is TRBV14, with 8 bases fitting TRBD2. CDR3 size: 14 residues. V gave up 3 bases and J gave up 4 bases; unmatched junction bases: 2. Germline loops: CDR1 SGHDN, CDR2 FVKESK. The CDR3 spells CASSQSGRYNEQFF. CDR3 sequence (DNA): TGTGCCAGCAGCCAGAGCGGGAGATACAATGAGCAGTTCTTC.

V is TRBV7-3 and J is TRBJ2-1, with 7 bases aligning to TRBD2. V was pared by 2 bases and J by 4 bases, with 5 bases of the junction left unmatched. Germline V lookup: CDR1 SGHTA, CDR2 FQGTGA. This CDR3 is 15 amino acids long. The CDR3 is CASSLGRVGYNEQFF. CDR3 DNA sequence: TGTGCCAGCAGCTTAGGGAGGGTTGGGTACAATGAGCAGTTCTTC.

The V and J genes are TRBV19 and TRBJ2-5; 7 bases are a match to TRBD2. This CDR3 region has 15 residues. V shed 3 bases and J 4 bases; nucleotides not matched to a gene: 8. Germline V gene sequence: CDR1 LNHDA, CDR2 SQIVND (reference sequence). The CDR3 DNA follows: TGTGCCAGTAGTATGGTCGGGAGGCGGTTAGAGACCCAGTACTTC. Its protein product is CASSMVGRRLETQYF.

The chain uses TRBV4-3 and TRBJ1-1; D ambiguous. With 4 bases removed from V and 0 bases from J, the gap between germline ends came to 12 bases. The CDR3 extends over 15 amino acids. CDR1 is LGHNA and CDR2 is YSLEER in the germline V gene. CDR3 in amino acids: CASSPQQSMNTEAFF. The DNA for the CDR3 is TGCGCCAGCAGCCCGCAACAGAGTATGAACACTGAAGCTTTCTTT.

The gene calls are TRBV4-1 and TRBJ1-5; D possibly corresponds to TRBD1 (5 bases). CDR3 length: 15 amino acids. Trimming pared 3 bases from V and 6 bases from J, leaving 15 bases between. Germline values: CDR1 MGHRA, CDR2 YSYEKL. CDR3 DNA sequence: TGCGCCAGCAGCCACCCAGGCGGGGCTGGTCAGCCCCAGCATTTT. Translated, it gives CASSHPGGAGQPQHF.

The chain has TRBV4-1 and TRBJ2-7; TRBD2 aligns across 15 bases. Germline V gene data show CDR1 as MGHRA and CDR2 as YSYEKL. The trim removed 0 bases at V and 4 bases at J, leaving 7 bases unmatched. The CDR3 length is 18 residues. For the CDR3, the DNA is TGCGCCAGCAGCCAAGAAAACGGACTAGCGGGAGGGTGGTACGAGCAGTACTTC. Residues: CASSQENGLAGGWYEQYF.

The chain couples TRBV5-1 to TRBJ2-3; possible D gene TRBD2, 6 bases. The V gene's germline CDR1 is SGHRS and CDR2 YFSETQ. The germline V and J ends were trimmed by 0 bases and 5 bases, with 7 bases remaining between them. The CDR3 sequence is 13 residues long. The DNA for the CDR3 is TGCGCCAGCAGCTTGGGACTAGTAGATACGCAGTATTTT. This codes for CASSLGLVDTQYF.

In DNA, the CDR3 is TGTGCCAGCTCATCTCGGGACAGCGGGGGTGAAAAACTGTTTTTT. Its protein is CASSSRDSGGEKLFF. The chain carries TRBV18 and TRBJ1-4; TRBD1 agrees at 7 bases. This CDR3 spans 15 amino acids. Germline CDR1 reads KGHSH; CDR2 reads LQKENI. Trimming took 5 bases from V and 7 from J; bases not matched to a gene: 10. Full variable domain (outside the CDR3, taken from reference TRBV18 and TRBJ1-4): NAGVMQNPRHLVRRRGQEARLRCSPMKGHSHVYWYRQLPEEGLKFMVYLQKENIIDESGMPKERFSAEFPKEGPSILRIQQVVRGDSAAYFCASSSRDSGGEKLFFGSGTQLSVL.